Listed below are T cell receptor beta chains from one sample, sequenced in a study of PD-L1 blockade in urothelial cancer. Only in-frame clones appear in the TCRdb table, and some are missing; sequencing was by immunoSEQ multiplex PCR. The top ten hold 4.5% to 7% of the sample, which has 60,000 to 85,000 clones, around 87% seen once. The sequencing here drew on PBMCs, taken around atezolizumab (anti-PD-L1) treatment. Receptors were obtained from an older woman with urothelial cancer. Each CDR3 is given without its conserved first and last residue.

V gene: TRBV2
CDR3 length: 12
CDR3 protein: ASSRTGSREKLF

V gene: TRBV7-8
CDR3 length: 15
CDR3 protein: ASSQLRGGTVHSPLH

V gene: TRBV5-4
CDR3 length: 13
CDR3 protein: ASSFGGTNTGELF

V gene: TRBV30
CDR3 length: 11
CDR3 protein: AWATGNGYGYT

V gene: TRBV5-1
CDR3 length: 14
CDR3 protein: ASSLGRTGGEETQY

V gene: TRBV5-6
CDR3 length: 12
CDR3 protein: ASSFRDLNTEAF

V gene: TRBV6-5
CDR3 length: 12
CDR3 protein: ASRGAPPTDTQY

V gene: TRBV7-9
CDR3 length: 14
CDR3 protein: ASHKPGLAETGELF

V gene: TRBV7-8
CDR3 length: 13
CDR3 protein: ASSSSGTNHNEQF

V gene: TRBV9
CDR3 length: 16
CDR3 protein: ASRQAGGPIYGANVLT

V gene: TRBV11-2
CDR3 length: 11
CDR3 protein: ASSISEIDTQY

V gene: TRBV28
CDR3 length: 11
CDR3 protein: ASKTTGAYGYT

V gene: TRBV5-5
CDR3 length: 11
CDR3 protein: ASSRDSRYGYT

V gene: TRBV9
CDR3 length: 17
CDR3 protein: ASSVAGTGGGRGFNEQF

V gene: TRBV7-9
CDR3 length: 15
CDR3 protein: ASSLETLGTGISPLH

V gene: TRBV30
CDR3 length: 11
CDR3 protein: AWAPGQSYGYT

V gene: TRBV5-4
CDR3 length: 13
CDR3 protein: ASSLKMGTTDTQY

V gene: TRBV25-1
CDR3 length: 16
CDR3 protein: ASSHGFAGRRDQETQY

V gene: TRBV6-1
CDR3 length: 12
CDR3 protein: ASSVGPASYEQY

V gene: TRBV5-1
CDR3 length: 14
CDR3 protein: ASSLLTGESSYEQY

V gene: TRBV7-9
CDR3 length: 13
CDR3 protein: ASSFGGTADYGYT

V gene: TRBV9
CDR3 length: 12
CDR3 protein: ASSVGGTGNTIY

V gene: TRBV11-2
CDR3 length: 14
CDR3 protein: ASSFNIQGGWQTQY

V gene: TRBV15
CDR3 length: 14
CDR3 protein: ATSRDLQGSLQPQH

V gene: TRBV4-3
CDR3 length: 11
CDR3 protein: ASSTGTAYGYT

V gene: TRBV19
CDR3 length: 13
CDR3 protein: ASRDPGGSNTEAF

V gene: TRBV5-1
CDR3 length: 14
CDR3 protein: ASSSRTSGRGHEQY

V gene: TRBV5-4
CDR3 length: 14
CDR3 protein: ASSSPGTGGRYGYT

V gene: TRBV10-1
CDR3 length: 14
CDR3 protein: ASSYQTGTGPNEQF

V gene: TRBV18
CDR3 length: 12
CDR3 protein: ASSPGAANYEQY

V gene: TRBV7-9
CDR3 length: 13
CDR3 protein: ASSLSQGLNTEAF

V gene: TRBV5-1
CDR3 length: 15
CDR3 protein: ASRLGSGQISTDTQY

V gene: TRBV5-5
CDR3 length: 11
CDR3 protein: ASSSLTGPEQY

V gene: TRBV7-9
CDR3 length: 12
CDR3 protein: ASSLRGTTAEQY

V gene: TRBV5-5
CDR3 length: 11
CDR3 protein: ASSKLAAYEQY

V gene: TRBV5-4
CDR3 length: 12
CDR3 protein: ASSPGLANTEAF

V gene: TRBV18
CDR3 length: 17
CDR3 protein: ASSPRGTSGSSLRNEQF